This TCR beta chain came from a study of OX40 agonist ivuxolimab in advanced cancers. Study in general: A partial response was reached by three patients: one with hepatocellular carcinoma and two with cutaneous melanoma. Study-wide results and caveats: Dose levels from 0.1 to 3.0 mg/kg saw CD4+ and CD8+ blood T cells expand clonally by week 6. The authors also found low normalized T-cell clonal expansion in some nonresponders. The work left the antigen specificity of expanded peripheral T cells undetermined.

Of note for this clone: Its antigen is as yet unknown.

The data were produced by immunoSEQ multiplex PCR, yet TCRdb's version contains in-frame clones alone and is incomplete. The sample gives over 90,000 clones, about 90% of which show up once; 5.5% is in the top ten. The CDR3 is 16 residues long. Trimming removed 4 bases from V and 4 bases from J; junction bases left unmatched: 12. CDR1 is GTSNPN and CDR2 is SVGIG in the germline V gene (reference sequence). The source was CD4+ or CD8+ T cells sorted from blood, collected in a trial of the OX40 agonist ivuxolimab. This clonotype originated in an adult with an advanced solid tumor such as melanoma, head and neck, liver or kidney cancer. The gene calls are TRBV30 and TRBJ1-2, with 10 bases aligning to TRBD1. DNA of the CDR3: TGTGCCTGGATACGCCGGGACAGGGGTGTCGGCTATGGCTACACCTTC. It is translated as CAWIRRDRGVGYGYTF.